The entry that follows covers one T cell receptor (beta chain) sequence. The antigen is unknown. From its re-call of the 5' RACE reads, TCRdb lists each CDR3 protein once, without DNA. With roughly 390,000 distinct CDR3 sequences in the sample, the ten largest clones hold about 10%. The CDR3 length is 15 residues. Germline V gene sequence: CDR1 WSHSY, CDR2 SAAADI. The data belong to a study of T cells expressing NK-cell markers. For the study at large: Seven donors tested HCMV-seropositive and one tested seronegative among the eight sequenced.

Broader study findings: Similarly, these clonotypes led the CD3+CD56-NKG2C+ fraction as well in a handful of donors. In more than 5 donors, dominant CD3+CD56+NKG2C+ clones formed about 1.0-8% of CD8+ cells. It is unclear if expanded NKG2C-expressing clones target HCMV antigens.

The chain couples TRBV10-2 to TRBJ2-7; TCRdb gives TRBD2 as the D gene, but with no DNA this cannot be confirmed. This clonotype was sampled from a woman in her forties or fifties in good health. Sequencing was performed on blood T cells: a sorted CD56 or NKG2C T cell subset, CD4+ or CD8+ T cells, or bulk PBMC T cells (not recorded which). CDR3 residues: CASSESRGAPYEQYF.